The next 30 T cell receptor beta chains were all read from a single sample in a study of CD8 T cells in ankylosing spondylitis. Study results and limitations: A TCR beta motif of several highly homologous variants appeared characteristic of ankylosing spondylitis blood.

For these TCRs, the target antigens are not known. TCRdb re-derived calls from the 5' RACE reads in MiXCR, one entry per CDR3 protein. This table has hundreds of thousands of distinct CDR3 sequences, approximately 10% appearing once. The sample comprised blood, either unsorted or a sorted T cell fraction (not recorded which). These receptors originate from a male donor with ankylosing spondylitis.

The rearrangement uses TRBV19 and TRBJ2-7; D is unclear. In germline, CDR1 is LNHDA, CDR2 SQIVND (reference sequence). This CDR3 contains 15 residues. V gave up 6 bases and J gave up 2 bases, with 17 bases separating them. This CDR3 reads CASRKAGFDAYEQYF. The CDR3 DNA is TGTGCCAGTAGAAAAGCCGGGTTTGACGCCTACGAGCAGTACTTC.

The chain combines TRBV2 with TRBJ1-2; a weak D match, TRBD1 (5 bases). Trimming cost V 5 bases and J 1 base, with 8 bases left between them. Looked up from germline, CDR1 is SNHLY and CDR2 is FYNNEI. This CDR3 is 13 amino acids long. CDR3 in amino acids: CASSWDLNYGYTF. The CDR3 bases are TGTGCCAGCAGTTGGGACCTTAACTATGGCTACACCTTC.

V gene TRBV20-1 combines with J gene TRBJ2-3, with TRBD2 matching 10 bases. Germline CDR1 and CDR2: DFQATT and SNEGSKA (reference sequence). V trimming: 7 bases; J trimming: 4 bases; junction bases outside the gene matches: 5. The CDR3 loop spans 13 amino acids. This CDR3 reads CSVLAGASDTQYF. The CDR3, as DNA: TGCAGTGTTCTAGCGGGAGCCTCAGATACGCAGTATTTT.

The J gene is TRBJ2-3, the V gene TRBV4-2, with D tentatively TRBD2 (5 bases). V was cut by 4 bases and J by 6 bases, with 11 bases left in between. Germline V lookup: CDR1 LGHNA, CDR2 YNFKEQ. The CDR3 totals 13 residues. CDR3 amino acids: CASSRIRGDTQYF. CDR3 nucleotides: TGTGCCAGCAGCCGCATCAGAGGGGATACGCAGTATTTT.

The chain is built from TRBV6-2 or TRBV6-3 and TRBJ2-5; D may be TRBD1 (6 bases). This CDR3 spans 14 amino acids. V gave up 7 bases and J gave up 5 bases, with 17 bases separating them. The V gene's germline CDR1 is MNHEY and CDR2 SVGEGT. DNA of the CDR3: TGTGCCAGCACCGCGATACAGGGTGAGGAGACCCAGTACTTC. Residues: CASTAIQGEETQYF.

The rearrangement joins TRBV18 to TRBJ2-7; perhaps TRBD2 as D (6 bases). Germline V CDR1 and CDR2: KGHSH, LQKENI. V lost 2 bases, J lost 4 bases, and 12 bases lay in between. The CDR3 covers 14 residues. CDR3 bases: TGTGCCAGCTCACCATCGGCAGGGACTTACGAGCAGTACTTC. Amino acid sequence: CASSPSAGTYEQYF.

The sample holds a few counts of this clonotype. The chain carries TRBV28 and TRBJ2-3; 8 nucleotides line up with TRBD2. Per germline, CDR1 MDHEN and CDR2 SYDVKM. J lost 3 bases, V lost 1 base, and 6 bases had no gene match. The CDR3 is made up of 16 amino acids. The CDR3 protein is CASSLFSGMWTDTQYF. For the CDR3, the DNA is TGTGCCAGCAGTTTATTTAGCGGGATGTGGACAGATACGCAGTATTTT.

The CDR3, as DNA: TGTGCCAGCAGCCCCACGAATGAGGCCCAGTACTTC. Its translation: CASSPTNEAQYF. The J gene is TRBJ2-5, the V gene TRBV7-2; D not resolved. CDR3 length: 12 residues. V was cut by 5 bases and J by 9 bases, with 13 bases left in between. CDR1 is SGHTA, CDR2 FQGNSA, per germline.

This clonotype has more than one count but fewer than ten. The chain recombines TRBV6-1 with TRBJ2-7; the D is unclear. Germline CDR1 reads MNHNS; CDR2 reads SASEGT. The CDR3 extends over 13 amino acids. Deletions cut 2 bases from V and 1 base from J, with 6 bases between. CDR3 region: CASSELNSYEQYF. CDR3 in DNA: TGTGCCAGCAGTGAATTAAATTCCTACGAGCAGTACTTC.

This clonotype turned up a few times. The chain joins TRBV11-2 to TRBJ1-2; 11 positions match TRBD1. Germline trimming cut 5 bases from V and 1 base from J; bases unmatched to any gene: 6. This CDR3 contains 16 residues. Germline lookup yields CDR1 SGHAT and CDR2 FQNNGV. The CDR3 sequence: CASSQGQGAFNYGYTF. CDR3 coding DNA: TGTGCCAGCAGCCAAGGACAGGGGGCCTTTAACTATGGCTACACCTTC.

This clonotype was detected only a few times. The chain links TRBV6-2 or TRBV6-3 to TRBJ1-2; the D gene is possibly TRBD1 (5 bases). The CDR3 spans 13 residues. Trimming stripped 2 bases from V and 4 bases from J, with 8 bases between. CDR1 and CDR2 from the germline V gene are MNHEY and SVGEGT. In DNA form, the CDR3 reads TGTGCCAGCAGTTACGAGGGGTCCTATGGCTACACCTTC. This gives the protein CASSYEGSYGYTF.

This clonotype was observed a few times. The rearrangement links TRBV5-6 to TRBJ2-3; D is unclear. The CDR3 length is 16 residues. Trimming took 3 bases from V and 1 from J, leaving 15 bases between them. CDR1 SGHDT and CDR2 YYEEEE come from the germline V gene. CDR3 amino acids: CASSWVVGPGTDTQYF. CDR3 DNA sequence: TGTGCCAGCAGCTGGGTTGTTGGCCCTGGCACAGATACGCAGTATTTT.

V and J are TRBV20-1 and TRBJ2-7; D is tentatively TRBD1 or TRBD2 (5 bases each). V lost 5 bases to trimming and J lost 2 bases, with 16 bases between them. The V gene's germline CDR1 is DFQATT and CDR2 SNEGSKA (reference sequence). This CDR3 comprises 14 residues. DNA for the CDR3: TGCAGTGCTCGACGCCGGGACGGACCCTACGAGCAGTACTTC. Its translation is CSARRRDGPYEQYF.

This clonotype has ten or more counts. The V call is TRBV20-1, the J call TRBJ2-7; 10 bases are a match to TRBD1. The CDR3 runs 13 residues. Germline CDR1 DFQATT, CDR2 SNEGSKA (reference sequence). Here the CDR3 reads CRASRDRGYEQYF. CDR3 nucleotides: TGCAGGGCCTCCAGGGACAGGGGCTACGAGCAGTACTTC.

This clonotype was counted a few times. The V and J genes are TRBV10-3 and TRBJ2-7; TRBD2 agrees at 8 bases. The trim removed 0 bases at V and 4 bases at J, leaving 5 bases unmatched. The germline CDR1 and CDR2 sequences are ENHRY and SYGVKD. This CDR3 is 15 amino acids long. The CDR3 spells CAISESTGRAYEQYF. CDR3 coding DNA: TGTGCCATCAGTGAGTCGACCGGGAGGGCGTACGAGCAGTACTTC.

This clonotype occurred a few times. The chain joins TRBV5-1 to TRBJ1-5; D is unresolved. The CDR3 has 14 amino acids. CDR1 and CDR2 (germline): SGHRS, YFSETQ. Trimming pared 0 bases from V and 10 bases from J, leaving 14 bases between. CDR3 residues: CASSLGESIDPQHF. CDR3 DNA sequence: TGCGCCAGCAGCTTGGGTGAGAGCATTGATCCCCAGCATTTT.

This clonotype was counted many times. This CDR3 reads CASSTRTGTDTQYF. DNA of the CDR3: TGTGCCAGCAGTACCCGGACAGGGACAGATACGCAGTATTTT. The chain uses TRBV6-1 and TRBJ2-3, with TRBD1 identical over 8 bases. The CDR3 is 14 amino acids. Germline V lookup: CDR1 MNHNS, CDR2 SASEGT. V was pared by 5 bases and J by 3 bases, with 4 bases of the junction left unmatched.

This rearrangement joins TRBV7-2 to TRBJ2-7, with TRBD1 identical over 7 bases. In germline, CDR1 is SGHTA, CDR2 FQGNSA. The V gene end was trimmed by 5 bases and the J gene end by 2 bases; junction bases not matched to a gene: 15. This CDR3 region has 17 residues. The CDR3 bases are TGTGCCAGCAGCGTACATTGGGACAGCATTTCCCCCTACGAGCAGTACTTC. Translation: CASSVHWDSISPYEQYF.

This clonotype appeared a few times. This chain connects TRBV11-2 to TRBJ2-1; 7 bases agree with TRBD2. Germline V lookup: CDR1 SGHAT, CDR2 FQNNGV. This CDR3 contains 17 residues. V was pared by 4 bases and J by 4 bases, with 13 bases of the junction left unmatched. The CDR3 region is CASSSLVAGVGYNEQFF. Here the CDR3 DNA reads TGTGCCAGCAGCTCGCTGGTTGCGGGAGTGGGGTACAATGAGCAGTTCTTC.

This clonotype has more than one count but fewer than ten. V usage is TRBV12-3 or TRBV12-4 and J usage is TRBJ1-2, with unresolved D. The CDR3 has 14 residues. Trimming pared 3 bases from V and 8 bases from J, leaving 16 bases between. The CDR3 region is CASSFHHSKLGYTF. The CDR3 DNA is TGTGCCAGCAGTTTTCACCACTCGAAATTGGGCTACACCTTC.

This chain uses TRBV9 with TRBJ2-7; D gene uncertain. V lost 0 bases to trimming and J lost 7 bases, with 11 bases between them. CDR1 is SGDLS and CDR2 is YYNGEE in the germline V gene. The CDR3 is 13 amino acids. For the CDR3, the DNA is TGTGCCAGCAGCGTAGACCCTTCGAGGGAGCAGTACTTC. Protein sequence: CASSVDPSREQYF.

This clonotype was observed a few times. The J gene is TRBJ2-2, the V gene TRBV20-1, with 14 bases identical to TRBD2. CDR1 is DFQATT and CDR2 is SNEGSKA in the germline V gene (reference sequence). The V and J ends lost 5 bases and 2 bases, in that order; junction bases with no gene match: 7. CDR3 length equals 17 residues. CDR3 coding DNA: TGCAGTGCTCTCAGGACTAGCGGGGGGTTTAACACCGGGGAGCTGTTTTTT. Translation: CSALRTSGGFNTGELFF.

The chain employs TRBV5-1 and TRBJ2-1, with D possibly matching TRBD2 (6 bases). V was trimmed by 0 bases and J by 6 bases, leaving 13 bases between them. The CDR3 contains 15 residues. CDR1 SGHRS and CDR2 YFSETQ come from the germline V gene. The CDR3 sequence: CASSLEKGGGNEQFF. In DNA, the CDR3 is TGCGCCAGCAGCTTGGAGAAGGGAGGTGGCAATGAGCAGTTCTTC.

V and J are TRBV6-1 and TRBJ1-1, with D possibly TRBD1 on 5 matching bases. V gave up 4 bases and J gave up 1 base, with 19 bases separating them. Germline V gives CDR1 MNHNS, CDR2 SASEGT. The CDR3 has 17 residues. CDR3 nucleotides: TGTGCCAGCAGTGGAGCGCAGGGTGTTAGGGCGAACACTGAAGCTTTCTTT. Protein sequence: CASSGAQGVRANTEAFF.

The chain combines TRBV24-1 with TRBJ2-2; D tentatively reads TRBD1 or TRBD2 (5 bases each). V gave up 4 bases and J gave up 5 bases, with 10 bases separating them. The CDR3 totals 14 residues. Germline-derived CDR1 and CDR2 are KGHDR and SFDVKD. CDR3 nucleotide sequence: TGTGCCACCAGTGACGTGGGGGTAACCGGGGAGCTGTTTTTT. This encodes CATSDVGVTGELFF.

This clonotype has a handful of counts. The CDR3 coding sequence is TGTGCCAGCCGGGACTTTTACAATGAGCAGTTCTTC. As protein: CASRDFYNEQFF. This chain links TRBV10-3 with TRBJ2-1; TRBD2 is a possible D gene (6 bases). The germline V and J ends were trimmed by 10 bases and 4 bases, with 11 bases remaining between them. The CDR3 has 12 amino acids. In germline, CDR1 is ENHRY, CDR2 SYGVKD.

The chain uses TRBV28 and TRBJ2-7, with D possibly matching TRBD2 (6 bases). Germline V gives CDR1 MDHEN, CDR2 SYDVKM. V lost 5 bases and J lost 3, with 14 bases in between. There are 14 residues in the CDR3. For the CDR3, the DNA is TGTGCCAGCAGTAAAGCGGGTGTGGGCTACGAGCAGTACTTC. As protein: CASSKAGVGYEQYF.

This clonotype was counted between two and nine times. The genes are TRBV7-2 and TRBJ2-2; D is unclear. The ends were cut back, 6 bases at V and 5 bases at J, with 16 bases in the middle. Germline V gene sequence: CDR1 SGHTA, CDR2 FQGNSA. This CDR3 has 15 amino acids. The CDR3 protein is CASRKLQAGTGELFF. CDR3 nucleotides: TGTGCCAGCAGAAAACTCCAAGCCGGAACCGGGGAGCTGTTTTTT.

This clonotype was picked up a small number of times. V gene TRBV6-1 combines with J gene TRBJ2-3; 8 bases line up with TRBD2. From germline, CDR1 is MNHNS and CDR2 SASEGT. The CDR3 runs to 16 residues. Germline trimming cut 7 bases from V and 3 bases from J; bases unmatched to any gene: 12. For the CDR3, the DNA is TGTGCCAGCACCGACTTGGACGGGAGGGGGACAGATACGCAGTATTTT. This encodes CASTDLDGRGTDTQYF.

The table lists this clonotype with a few counts. The rearrangement links TRBV6-5 to TRBJ2-7; D not certain. V dropped 0 bases and J dropped 2 bases, with 17 bases sitting between them. The CDR3 contains 17 residues. Germline loops: CDR1 MNHEY, CDR2 SVGAGI. The CDR3 reads CASSYSKMTPTPYEQYF. The CDR3 coding sequence is TGTGCCAGCAGTTACTCGAAAATGACTCCCACCCCCTACGAGCAGTACTTC.